This TCR beta chain was captured by sequencing in a study of blood T cell repertoires in COVID-19. Study-level background: The United States, Italy and Spain provided the acute and convalescent COVID-19 samples.

Some clones are missing from TCRdb's copy, which holds only in-frame ones; the method was immunoSEQ multiplex PCR. This table holds roughly 230,000 clones, approximately 80% found once. This CDR3 comprises 15 residues. Germline-derived CDR1 and CDR2 are SGHRS and YFSETQ. Germline trimming cut 2 bases from V and 1 base from J; bases unmatched to any gene: 4. The chain combines TRBV5-1 with TRBJ1-2; 8 nucleotides line up with TRBD1. Source material: peripheral blood. This receptor was taken from a woman aged 60 to 75 with active or convalescent COVID-19. Written as DNA, the CDR3 is TGCGCCAGCAGCTTTTTACAGGGGGATAACTATGGCTACACCTTC. It is translated as CASSFLQGDNYGYTF.